The rows below give T cell receptor beta chains drawn from one sample of a study of blood T cells in healthy people across ages. TCRdb passed the 5' RACE reads through MiXCR, listing each CDR3 protein once. Here the sample spans some 1 million distinct CDR3 sequences, more than 35% being singletons. The material sequenced was blood. The receptors shown here come from a woman aged 60-75 years in good health. Both conserved end residues are part of each CDR3. Each record gives: D gene, clone size, J gene, V gene, CDR3 DNA, CDR3 protein. A D gene is named only where the DNA matches it firmly. Expanded clones are given a class, and other clones once, few, many or no size at all.

-,-,TRBJ2-4,TRBV27,TGTGCCAGCAGTCTGGACTACAAAAACATTCAGTACTTC,CASSLDYKNIQYF
-,-,TRBJ2-7,TRBV7-9,TGTGCCAGCAGCTTACCGAGGGCCCCGACGGACTACGAGCAGTACTTC,CASSLPRAPTDYEQYF
TRBD2,-,TRBJ2-1,TRBV20-1,TGCAGTGCTAGAGTAGCGGGGGGCTACAATGAGCAGTTCTTC,CSARVAGGYNEQFF
TRBD2,few,TRBJ2-1,TRBV7-8,TGTGCCAGCAGCTTAACTAGCGGGAGTCGCAATGAGCAGTTCTTC,CASSLTSGSRNEQFF
TRBD1,-,TRBJ1-2,TRBV27,TGTGCCAGCAGTTCAGTCGAGGGGGCTGACTATGGCTACACCTTC,CASSSVEGADYGYTF
TRBD2,-,TRBJ2-5,TRBV29-1,TGCAGCGTTGAGTGGATTAGCGGGGGGCCCCAAGAGACCCAGTACTTC,CSVEWISGGPQETQYF
-,few,TRBJ2-7,TRBV7-2,TGTGCCAGCAGCTACCTCGTAGGACCCTACGAGCAGTACTTC,CASSYLVGPYEQYF
TRBD1,-,TRBJ2-5,TRBV5-1,TGCGCCAGCAGCTTGTTGGGACAGGGGACGGAGACCCAGTACTTC,CASSLLGQGTETQYF
-,-,TRBJ1-2,TRBV6-6,TGTGCCAGCAGTTACGGAGATCTTGGTGGCTACACCTTC,CASSYGDLGGYTF
-,few,TRBJ2-7,TRBV20-1,TGCAGTGCTAGAGGGACAGCGTCCTACGAGCAGTACTTC,CSARGTASYEQYF
-,-,TRBJ2-5,TRBV28,TGTGCCAGCAGTTTAGAGGGGGTAGAGACCCAGTACTTC,CASSLEGVETQYF
-,-,TRBJ2-1,TRBV7-4,TGTGCCAGCACCCTTAAGGGGGCGATAGGGGCGGGAGTACGGTGCAATGAGCAGTTCTTC,CASTLKGAIGAGVRCNEQFF
TRBD1,-,TRBJ1-5,TRBV6-5,TGTGCCAGCAGTTACGGACAGGGAGGAGATCAGCCCCAGCATTTT,CASSYGQGGDQPQHF
TRBD2,few,TRBJ2-6,TRBV28,TGTGCCAGCAGTTTACACGCGGGAGGAACGTCTGGGGCCAACGTCCTGACTTTC,CASSLHAGGTSGANVLTF
-,few,TRBJ2-7,TRBV27,TGTGCCAGCAGTTCGCCCAGGGGCCACGAGCAGTACTTC,CASSSPRGHEQYF
-,-,TRBJ1-5,TRBV6-4,TGTGCCAGCAGTGCCGAGTCAGGGTTCGGTCAGCCCCAGCATTTT,CASSAESGFGQPQHF
TRBD1,-,TRBJ2-3,TRBV7-9,TGTGCCAGCAGCCCCCCCAGGGGACAGACTAGCACAGATACGCAGTATTTT,CASSPPRGQTSTDTQYF
-,-,TRBJ2-5,TRBV7-8,TGTGCCAGCAGGCTAGCCAATGAGCAGTACTTC,CASRLANEQYF
TRBD2,-,TRBJ2-1,TRBV7-8,TGTGCCAGCAGCTTAGCTGTGGGGGGGACCTACAATGAGCAGTTCTTC,CASSLAVGGTYNEQFF
TRBD1,few,TRBJ2-3,TRBV20-1,TGCAGTGCTACGGGACAGAGAGATACGCAGTATTTT,CSATGQRDTQYF
-,-,TRBJ2-7,TRBV20-1,TGCAGTGCTAGTAAGGGACTCATGGCCCACGAGCAGTACTTC,CSASKGLMAHEQYF
-,-,TRBJ1-5,TRBV7-2,TGTGCCAGCAGCTCCCCGCCGGGGTCTTATAGCAATCAGCCCCAGCATTTT,CASSSPPGSYSNQPQHF
-,few,TRBJ2-5,TRBV11-2,TGTGCCAGCAGCTTAGTATCTATTGGGGAGACCCAGTACTTC,CASSLVSIGETQYF
TRBD1,-,TRBJ2-7,TRBV29-1,TGCAGCGTTGAAGGCCGGGACAGTCTAGAGCAGTACTTC,CSVEGRDSLEQYF
-,-,TRBJ2-7,TRBV28,TGTGCCAGCAGGACGGAACACGAGCAGTACTTC,CASRTEHEQYF
-,-,TRBJ1-2,TRBV5-1,TGCGCCAGCAGCTTCGAGCCTAACTATGGCTACACCTTC,CASSFEPNYGYTF
-,few,TRBJ2-5,TRBV4-1,TGCGCCAGCAGCCAACCAGGACGGGAGCAAGAGACCCAGTACTTC,CASSQPGREQETQYF
-,-,TRBJ2-1,TRBV4-1,TGCGCCAGCAGCCACCCTGGGGGACAGCAGTTCTTC,CASSHPGGQQFF
TRBD1,-,TRBJ2-7,TRBV27,TGTGCCAGCAGTTTCACCGGACAGGGGGCTCTCAAGAGCTACGAGCAGTACTTC,CASSFTGQGALKSYEQYF
-,-,TRBJ2-7,TRBV10-3,TGTGCCATCATGAGGGGGGACAGCTCCTACGAGCAGTACTTC,CAIMRGDSSYEQYF
-,few,TRBJ2-1,TRBV4-1,TGCGCCAGCAGCGCTACCGGGACTGGGTCCTACAATGAGCAGTTCTTC,CASSATGTGSYNEQFF
TRBD2,few,TRBJ2-3,TRBV5-6,TGTGCCAGCAGCGGCAGACTAGCGGAGGGGGCATATACGCAGTATTTT,CASSGRLAEGAYTQYF
-,-,TRBJ2-5,TRBV5-1,TGCGCCAGCAGCCGGTTGGGCGGAGAGACCCAGTACTTC,CASSRLGGETQYF
TRBD2,-,TRBJ2-1,TRBV28,TGTGCCAGCACCCTCGGGCTAGCGGGAGGAGATAATGAGCAGTTCTTC,CASTLGLAGGDNEQFF
-,-,TRBJ2-2,TRBV5-1,TGCGCCAGCAGCCCAAGGACAGAAAACACCGAGGAGCTGTTTTTT,CASSPRTENTEELFF
TRBD1,-,TRBJ2-4,TRBV28,TGTGCCAGCAGTCCTCTACAGGGGGCAGGAGTCAAAAACATTCAGTACTTC,CASSPLQGAGVKNIQYF
-,-,TRBJ2-3,TRBV27,TGTGCCAGCAGTTTGTACAGCTCAACTAGCACAGATACGCAGTATTTT,CASSLYSSTSTDTQYF
-,few,TRBJ2-5,TRBV29-1,TGCAGCGTTGAAGGTGGTGGTCGGGCCGGCAAAGAGACCCAGTACTTC,CSVEGGGRAGKETQYF
TRBD1,-,TRBJ1-2,TRBV20-1,TGCAGTGCTACCCGGGACAGGAGGCCTAACTATGGCTACACCTTC,CSATRDRRPNYGYTF
TRBD2,many,TRBJ2-1,TRBV29-1,TGCAGCGTTGTGCCCCTAGCGGGAGTAGACAATGAGCAGTTCTTC,CSVVPLAGVDNEQFF
-,-,TRBJ2-7,TRBV6-5,TGTGCCAGCAGCCCCGCTCCCTCCTACGAGCAGTACTTC,CASSPAPSYEQYF
-,few,TRBJ2-1,TRBV11-2,TGTGCCAGCAGGAAGACGGGGGGCTCTAGGTCCTACAATGAGCAGTTCTTC,CASRKTGGSRSYNEQFF
-,many,TRBJ2-3,TRBV10-3,TGTGCCATCAGTGAAGGAGGGGGCGCAGATACGCAGTATTTT,CAISEGGGADTQYF
-,-,TRBJ2-7,TRBV6-2/TRBV6-3,TGTGCCAGCAGTTACTCGATGTTCTACGAGCAGTACTTC,CASSYSMFYEQYF
TRBD2,-,TRBJ2-5,TRBV20-1,TGCAGTGCTCTACGACTAGCTCCAGAGACCCAGTACTTC,CSALRLAPETQYF
TRBD2,-,TRBJ2-7,TRBV25-1,TGTGCCAGCAGTGAATCTGGATGGAAAGTGTCTAGCGGCCTCTCCTACAATGAGCAGTACTTC,CASSESGWKVSSGLSYNEQYF